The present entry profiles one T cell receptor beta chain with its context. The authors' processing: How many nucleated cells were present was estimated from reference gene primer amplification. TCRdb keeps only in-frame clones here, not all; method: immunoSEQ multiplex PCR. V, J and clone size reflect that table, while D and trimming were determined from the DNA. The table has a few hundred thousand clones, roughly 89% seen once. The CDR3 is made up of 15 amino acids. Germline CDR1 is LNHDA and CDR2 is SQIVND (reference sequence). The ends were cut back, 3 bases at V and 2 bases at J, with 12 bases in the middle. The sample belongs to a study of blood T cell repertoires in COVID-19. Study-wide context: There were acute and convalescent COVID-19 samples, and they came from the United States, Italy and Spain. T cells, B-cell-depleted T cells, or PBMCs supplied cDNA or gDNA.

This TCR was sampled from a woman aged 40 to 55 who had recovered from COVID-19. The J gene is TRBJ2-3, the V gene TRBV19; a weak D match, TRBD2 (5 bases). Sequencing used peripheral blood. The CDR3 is CASSMATDFTDTQYF. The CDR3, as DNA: TGTGCCAGTAGTATGGCGACGGACTTCACAGATACGCAGTATTTT.